Listed below are T cell receptor beta chains from one sample, sequenced in a study of OX40 agonist ivuxolimab in advanced cancers. The protocol was immunoSEQ multiplex PCR, while the TCRdb copy is restricted to in-frame clones and leaves out a portion. The sample shows roughly 110,000 clones, 90% of them seen only once. The sample here was CD4+ or CD8+ T cells sorted from blood, taken in a trial of the OX40 agonist ivuxolimab. These receptor sequences come from an adult with an advanced solid tumor such as melanoma, head and neck, liver or kidney cancer. Each CDR3 is given with its conserved first and last residue. The D gene is left open where the match is weak. Not all rows give a size; the values are once, few, many and, for expanded clones, a class.

>TRBJ2-5|-|TRBV10-2|-
TGCGCCAGCAGTGAGTCGACTCGTACTAAGGGGACCCAGTACTTC
CASSESTRTKGTQYF
>TRBJ1-3|-|TRBV4-3|TRBD1
TGCGCCAGCAGCGAGCAGGGGGCTAGTGGAAACACCATATATTTT
CASSEQGASGNTIYF
>TRBJ2-7|-|TRBV7-2|TRBD2
TGTGCCAGCAGCTCCGCCGGCGGACTAGCTGTGAGGGAGCAGTACTTC
CASSSAGGLAVREQYF
>TRBJ1-1|-|TRBV7-9|-
TGTGCCAGCAGCTTGCGTTTGAACACTGAAGCTTTCTTT
CASSLRLNTEAFF
>TRBJ2-5|-|TRBV7-3|TRBD2
TGTGCCAGCAGCCCCAGCGGGGGGCGCGAGACCCAGTACTTC
CASSPSGGRETQYF
>TRBJ1-3|-|TRBV10-3|-
TGTGCCTCCCAGGGTGGAAACACCATATATTTT
CASQGGNTIYF
>TRBJ1-2|-|TRBV30|-
TGTGCCTGGAGTGTAGGAGGGGCGGTTGGCTACACCTTC
CAWSVGGAVGYTF
>TRBJ2-3|-|TRBV7-7|-
TGTGCCAGCAGCCCAGGGACCTCCACAGATACGCAGTATTTT
CASSPGTSTDTQYF
>TRBJ1-1|-|TRBV10-1|-
TGCGCCAGCAGCTCACAGCTGAACACTGAAGCTTTCTTT
CASSSQLNTEAFF
>TRBJ2-3|-|TRBV7-6|TRBD2
TGTGCCAGCACCCAAGGCGGGCGGGGGGGCACCGATACGCAGTATTTT
CASTQGGRGGTDTQYF
>TRBJ1-2|-|TRBV11-1|TRBD1
TGTGCCAGCAGCTTAACACGCACAGGGGGAGATGGCTACACCTTC
CASSLTRTGGDGYTF
>TRBJ2-7|-|TRBV11-2|TRBD2
TGTGCCAGCAGCAATCCCGCTAGCGGGGGTTTCTACGAGCAGTACTTC
CASSNPASGGFYEQYF
>TRBJ2-3|-|TRBV6-4|TRBD2
TGTGCCAGCAGTGAGGGGGGACTACTCACAGATACGCAGTATTTT
CASSEGGLLTDTQYF
>TRBJ2-5|few|TRBV29-1|-
TGCAGCGTTGGAGGGGGGCTCCAAGAGACCCAGTACTTC
CSVGGGLQETQYF
>TRBJ1-4|-|TRBV27|-
TGTGCCAGCAGTCTGACCCCGGGTTTCGGACACCAAAATGAAAAACTGTTTTTT
CASSLTPGFGHQNEKLFF
>TRBJ2-7|-|TRBV30|TRBD1
TGTGCCTGGAGTGTAGGCAGGACAGGCGGTTACGAGCAGTACTTC
CAWSVGRTGGYEQYF
>TRBJ1-6|few|TRBV11-2|-
TGTGCCAGCACCCCCGCCAGGTATTCACCCCTCCACTTT
CASTPARYSPLHF
>TRBJ1-4|-|TRBV30|TRBD1
TGTGCCTGGAGAGTAGGGGGCGCAACTAATGAAAAACTGTTTTTT
CAWRVGGATNEKLFF
>TRBJ2-1|-|TRBV13|TRBD1
TGTGCCAGCAGCCGAACAGGGGGCGCGTTCTCCTACAATGAGCAGTTCTTC
CASSRTGGAFSYNEQFF
>TRBJ2-7|-|TRBV7-8|TRBD1
TGTGCCAGCAGCCATTCCGGGACAGCTCTTGCCCACGAGCAGTACTTC
CASSHSGTALAHEQYF
>TRBJ2-6|-|TRBV18|-
TGTGCCAGCTCACCACCGCAAGGGGGCGGGGCTGGGGCCAACGTCCTGACTTTC
CASSPPQGGGAGANVLTF
>TRBJ1-4|-|TRBV7-9|TRBD1
TGTGCCAGCAGCGTCGGACAGGGAAATGAAAAACTGTTTTTT
CASSVGQGNEKLFF
>TRBJ2-3|-|TRBV7-2|-
TGTGCCAGCAGCCCATACACAGATACGCAGTATTTT
CASSPYTDTQYF
>TRBJ2-2|-|TRBV30|-
TGTGCCTGGAGGACAGGAGGGCTCCTCACCGGGGAGCTGTTTTTT
CAWRTGGLLTGELFF
>TRBJ1-3|-|TRBV28|-
TGTGCCAGCAGTAGTCCGGCCGACCGTAACGATGGAAACACCATATATTTT
CASSSPADRNDGNTIYF
>TRBJ1-6|-|TRBV9|-
TGTGCCAGCAGCGTATTTGGAGGGGTCGGTGATTCACCCCTCCACTTT
CASSVFGGVGDSPLHF
>TRBJ2-7|-|TRBV18|-
TGTGCCAGCTCAGACATCCAACCCTCCTACGAGCAGTACTTC
CASSDIQPSYEQYF
>TRBJ1-2|-|TRBV7-9|-
TGTGCCAGCAGCTTAGGGCAGCAAGTTCTCTATGGCTACACCTTC
CASSLGQQVLYGYTF
>TRBJ1-2|-|TRBV6-5|TRBD1
TGTGCCAGCAGTCCGTCCGGGGGGACAGGGGAAGGCTACACCTTC
CASSPSGGTGEGYTF
>TRBJ2-4|-|TRBV7-2|TRBD2
TGTGCCAGCAGCTTCTACAGGACTAGCGGGGGGGCCGCTGGAAACATTCAGTACTTC
CASSFYRTSGGAAGNIQYF
>TRBJ2-3|-|TRBV7-2|TRBD1
TGTGCCAGCATCACACAGGGGGCTCCAGATACGCAGTATTTT
CASITQGAPDTQYF
>TRBJ2-7|-|TRBV30|-
TGTGCCTGGAGTGTACAAGGCAGTAGCTACGAGCAGTACTTC
CAWSVQGSSYEQYF
>TRBJ1-4|-|TRBV6-5|TRBD1
TGTGCCAGCAGCTGGACAGGGTCAACTAATGAAAAACTGTTTTTT
CASSWTGSTNEKLFF
>TRBJ2-2|-|TRBV6-5|-
TGTGCCAGCAGCCGCTCCTTTAAATCCGGGGAGCTGTTTTTT
CASSRSFKSGELFF
>TRBJ2-7|-|TRBV11-1|-
TGTGCCAGCAGCCAACCGAATCCCAGGCGAGAGTACTTC
CASSQPNPRREYF
>TRBJ1-2|-|TRBV5-4|-
TGTGCCAGAAGCTTGGGGTCAGACGATAACTATGGCTACACCTTC
CARSLGSDDNYGYTF
>TRBJ1-5|-|TRBV10-2|TRBD1
TGCGCCAGCAGGGACAGGGGAAGCAATCAGCCCCAGCATTTT
CASRDRGSNQPQHF
>TRBJ1-6|-|TRBV6-5|TRBD1
TGTGCCAGCAGTTTGACGGGACAGGGATTTGGTTCACCCCTCCACTTT
CASSLTGQGFGSPLHF
>TRBJ2-5|-|TRBV18|-
TGTGCCAGCTCACCGATTGGGGGAGGACAAGAGACCCAGTACTTC
CASSPIGGGQETQYF
>TRBJ2-5|once|TRBV7-2|-
TGTGCCAGCAGCTTGGTAGCAGTTGAGACCCAGTACTTC
CASSLVAVETQYF
>TRBJ2-7|-|TRBV29-1|-
TGTGCCGTCCGAACAACCTACGAGCAGTACTTC
CAVRTTYEQYF
>TRBJ2-5|-|TRBV10-1|TRBD2
TGCGCCAGCAGTGACGGCGGGGGGGACGAGACCCAGTACTTC
CASSDGGGDETQYF
>TRBJ2-1|-|TRBV28|TRBD2
TGTGCCTCTGGGTCAGCGGGGGGCAACTCCTACAATGAGCAGTTCTTC
CASGSAGGNSYNEQFF